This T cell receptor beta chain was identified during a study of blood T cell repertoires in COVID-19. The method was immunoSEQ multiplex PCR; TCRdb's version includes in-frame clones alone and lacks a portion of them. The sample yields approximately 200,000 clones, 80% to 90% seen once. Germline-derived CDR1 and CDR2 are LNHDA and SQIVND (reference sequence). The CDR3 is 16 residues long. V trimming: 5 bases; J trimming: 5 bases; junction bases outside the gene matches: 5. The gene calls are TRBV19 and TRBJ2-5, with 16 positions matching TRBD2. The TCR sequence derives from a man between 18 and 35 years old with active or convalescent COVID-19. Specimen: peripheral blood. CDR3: CASSPGLAGGPETQYF. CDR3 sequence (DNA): TGTGCCAGTAGTCCGGGACTAGCGGGAGGGCCCGAGACCCAGTACTTC.